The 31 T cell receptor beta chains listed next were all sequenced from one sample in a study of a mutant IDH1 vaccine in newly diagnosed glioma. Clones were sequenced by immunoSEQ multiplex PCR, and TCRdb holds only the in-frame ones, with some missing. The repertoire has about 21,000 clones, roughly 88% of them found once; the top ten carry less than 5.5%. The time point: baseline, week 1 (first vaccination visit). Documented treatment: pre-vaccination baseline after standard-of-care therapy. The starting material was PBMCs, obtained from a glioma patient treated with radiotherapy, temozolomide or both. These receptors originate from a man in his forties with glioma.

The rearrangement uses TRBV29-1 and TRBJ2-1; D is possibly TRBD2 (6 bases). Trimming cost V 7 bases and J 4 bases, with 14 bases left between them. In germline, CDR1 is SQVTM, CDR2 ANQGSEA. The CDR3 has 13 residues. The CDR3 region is CSGGGASYNEQFF. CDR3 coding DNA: TGCAGCGGGGGCGGGGCATCTTACAATGAGCAGTTCTTC.

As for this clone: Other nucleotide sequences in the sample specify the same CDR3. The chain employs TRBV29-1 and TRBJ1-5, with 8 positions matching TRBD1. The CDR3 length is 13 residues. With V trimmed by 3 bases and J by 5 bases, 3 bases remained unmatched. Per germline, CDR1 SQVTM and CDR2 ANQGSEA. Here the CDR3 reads CSVDPGGDQPQHF. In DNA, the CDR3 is TGCAGCGTTGACCCAGGGGGCGATCAGCCCCAGCATTTT.

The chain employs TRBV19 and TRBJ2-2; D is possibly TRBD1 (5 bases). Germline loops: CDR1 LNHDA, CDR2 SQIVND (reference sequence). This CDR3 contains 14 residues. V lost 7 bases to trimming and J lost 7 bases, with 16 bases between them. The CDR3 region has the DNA TGTGCCAGTATCTTCAGGGCGAACGGCGGGGAGCTGTTTTTT. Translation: CASIFRANGGELFF.

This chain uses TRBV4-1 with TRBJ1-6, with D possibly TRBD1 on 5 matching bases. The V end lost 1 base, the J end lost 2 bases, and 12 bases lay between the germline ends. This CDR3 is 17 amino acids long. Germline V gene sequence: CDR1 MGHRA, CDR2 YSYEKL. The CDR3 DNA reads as TGCGCCAGCAGCCAAGTTTCAGGGCCGACCTATAATTCACCCCTCCACTTT. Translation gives CASSQVSGPTYNSPLHF.

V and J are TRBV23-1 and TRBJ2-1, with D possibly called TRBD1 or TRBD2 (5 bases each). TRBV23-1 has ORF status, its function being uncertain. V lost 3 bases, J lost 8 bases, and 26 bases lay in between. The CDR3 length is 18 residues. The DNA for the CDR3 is TGCGCCAGCAGTCATTCCAGAGGGCAGCAGTCCCAGGGCTATGAGCAGTTCTTC. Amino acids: CASSHSRGQQSQGYEQFF.

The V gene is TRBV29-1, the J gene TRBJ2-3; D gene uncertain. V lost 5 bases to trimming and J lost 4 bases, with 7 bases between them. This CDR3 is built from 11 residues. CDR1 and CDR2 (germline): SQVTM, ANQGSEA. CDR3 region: CSVRTADTQYF. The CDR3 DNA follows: TGCAGCGTTCGAACGGCAGATACGCAGTATTTT.

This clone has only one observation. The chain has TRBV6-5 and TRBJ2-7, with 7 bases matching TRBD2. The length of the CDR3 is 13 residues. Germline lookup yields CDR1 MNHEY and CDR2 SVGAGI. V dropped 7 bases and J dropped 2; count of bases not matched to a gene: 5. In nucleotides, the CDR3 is TGTGCCAGCACTAAGGGAGGGCCCTACGAGCAGTACTTC. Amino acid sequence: CASTKGGPYEQYF.

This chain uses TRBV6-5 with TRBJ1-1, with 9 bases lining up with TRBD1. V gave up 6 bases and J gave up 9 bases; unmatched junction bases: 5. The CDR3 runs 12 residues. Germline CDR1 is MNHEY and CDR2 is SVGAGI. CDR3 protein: CASSTGTGKAFF. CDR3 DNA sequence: TGTGCCAGCAGCACGGGGACAGGGAAAGCTTTCTTT.

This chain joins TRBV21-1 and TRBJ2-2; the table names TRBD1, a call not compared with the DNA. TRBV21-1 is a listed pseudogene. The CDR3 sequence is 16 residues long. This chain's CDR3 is CASILRQGTNTGELFF. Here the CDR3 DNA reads TGTGCCAGCATCCTGAGACAGGGAACGAACACCGGGGAGCTGTTTTTT.

CDR3 sequence reads: CASSLTENTEAFF. CDR3 DNA: TGTGCCAGCAGCCTGACAGAGAACACTGAAGCTTTCTTT. The genes are TRBV6-6 and TRBJ1-1; D possibly corresponds to TRBD1 (5 bases). CDR3 size: 13 residues. V dropped 6 bases and J dropped 1 base, with 9 bases sitting between them. The germline V gene encodes CDR1 MNHNY and CDR2 SVGAGI (reference sequence).

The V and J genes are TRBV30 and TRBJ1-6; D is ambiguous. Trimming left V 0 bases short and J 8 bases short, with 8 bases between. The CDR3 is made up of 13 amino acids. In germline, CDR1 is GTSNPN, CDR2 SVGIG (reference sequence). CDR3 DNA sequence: TGTGCCTGGAGTGTTGGTCGGGATTCACCCCTCCACTTT. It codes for CAWSVGRDSPLHF.

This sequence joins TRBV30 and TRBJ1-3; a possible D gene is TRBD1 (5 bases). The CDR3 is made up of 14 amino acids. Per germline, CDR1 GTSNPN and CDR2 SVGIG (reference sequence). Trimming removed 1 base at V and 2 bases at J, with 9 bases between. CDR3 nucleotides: TGTGCCTGGAGTGGGGGGACCGCTGGAAACACCATATATTTT. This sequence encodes CAWSGGTAGNTIYF.

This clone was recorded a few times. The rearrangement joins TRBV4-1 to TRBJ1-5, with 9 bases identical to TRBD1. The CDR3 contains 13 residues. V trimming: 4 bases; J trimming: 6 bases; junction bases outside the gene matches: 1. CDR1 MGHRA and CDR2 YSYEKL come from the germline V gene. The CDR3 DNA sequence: TGCGCCAGCAGCCCGACAGGGGGTCAGCCCCAGCATTTT. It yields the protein CASSPTGGQPQHF.

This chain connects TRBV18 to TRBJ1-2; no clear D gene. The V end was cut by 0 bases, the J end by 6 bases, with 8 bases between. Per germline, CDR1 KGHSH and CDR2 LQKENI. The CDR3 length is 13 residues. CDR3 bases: TGTGCCAGCTCACCACCCGGGCGGGATGGCTACACCTTC. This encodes CASSPPGRDGYTF.

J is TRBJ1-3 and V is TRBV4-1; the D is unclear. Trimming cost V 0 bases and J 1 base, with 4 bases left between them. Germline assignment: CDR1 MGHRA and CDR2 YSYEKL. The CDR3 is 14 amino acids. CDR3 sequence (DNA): TGCGCCAGCAGCCAAGAGGTTTCTGGAAACACCATATATTTT. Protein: CASSQEVSGNTIYF.

The CDR3 DNA reads TGCGCCAGCGCCATGAGGGGTAGCGGGGGTGCGAATGCGAAAGAGACCCAGTACTTC. Its protein is CASAMRGSGGANAKETQYF. This chain connects TRBV5-1 to TRBJ2-5; 9 bases are a match to TRBD2. CDR3 size: 19 residues. The germline gives CDR1 SGHRS, CDR2 YFSETQ. Losses at the gene ends were 7 bases for V and 3 bases for J; bases not matched to a gene: 22.

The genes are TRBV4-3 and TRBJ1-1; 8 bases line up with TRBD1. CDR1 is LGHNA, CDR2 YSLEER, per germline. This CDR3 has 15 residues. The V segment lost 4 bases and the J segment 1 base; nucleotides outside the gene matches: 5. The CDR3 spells CASSLSGTGNTEAFF. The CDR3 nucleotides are TGCGCCAGCAGCCTGTCCGGGACAGGGAACACTGAAGCTTTCTTT.

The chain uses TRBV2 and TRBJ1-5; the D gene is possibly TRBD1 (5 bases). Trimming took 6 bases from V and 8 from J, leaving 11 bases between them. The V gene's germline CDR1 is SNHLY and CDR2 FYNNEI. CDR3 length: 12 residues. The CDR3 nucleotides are TGTGCCAGCAGGGACACGGGGGAGCCCCAGCATTTT. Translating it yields CASRDTGEPQHF.

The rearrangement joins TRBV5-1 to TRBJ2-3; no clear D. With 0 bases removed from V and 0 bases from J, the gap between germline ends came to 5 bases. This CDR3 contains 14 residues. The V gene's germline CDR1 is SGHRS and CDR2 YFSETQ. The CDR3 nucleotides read TGCGCCAGCAGCTTGGGTTACAGCACAGATACGCAGTATTTT. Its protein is CASSLGYSTDTQYF.

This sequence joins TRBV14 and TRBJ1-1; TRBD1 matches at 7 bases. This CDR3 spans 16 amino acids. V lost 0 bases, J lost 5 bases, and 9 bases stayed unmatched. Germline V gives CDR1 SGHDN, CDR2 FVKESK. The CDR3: CASSQDLTGAGTEAFF. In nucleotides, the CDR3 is TGTGCCAGCAGCCAAGATCTTACAGGGGCGGGGACTGAAGCTTTCTTT.

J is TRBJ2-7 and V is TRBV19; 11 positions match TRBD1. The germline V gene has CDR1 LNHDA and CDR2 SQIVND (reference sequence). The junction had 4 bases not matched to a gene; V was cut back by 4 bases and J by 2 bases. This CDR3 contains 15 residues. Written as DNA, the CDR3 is TGTGCCAGTAGTACGAAGGGACAGGGGGCCTACGAGCAGTACTTC. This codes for CASSTKGQGAYEQYF. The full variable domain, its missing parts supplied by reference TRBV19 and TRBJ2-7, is DGGITQSPKYLFRKEGQNVTLSCEQNLNHDAMYWYRQDPGQGLRLIYYSQIVNDFQKGDIAEGYSVSREKKESFPLTVTSAQKNPTAFYLCASSTKGQGAYEQYFGPGTRLTVT.

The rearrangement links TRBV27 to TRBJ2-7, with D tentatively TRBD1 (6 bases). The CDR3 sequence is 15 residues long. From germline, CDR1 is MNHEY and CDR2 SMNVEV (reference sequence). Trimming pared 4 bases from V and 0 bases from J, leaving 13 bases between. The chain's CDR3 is CASSSSADSSYEQYF. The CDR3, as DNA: TGTGCCAGCAGTTCATCCGCGGACAGCTCCTACGAGCAGTACTTC.

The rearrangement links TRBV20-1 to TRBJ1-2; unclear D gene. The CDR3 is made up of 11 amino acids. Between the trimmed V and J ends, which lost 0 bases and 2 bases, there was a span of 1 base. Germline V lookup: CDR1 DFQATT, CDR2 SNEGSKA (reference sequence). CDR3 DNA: TGCAGTGCTAGAGACAACTATGGCTACACCTTC. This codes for CSARDNYGYTF.

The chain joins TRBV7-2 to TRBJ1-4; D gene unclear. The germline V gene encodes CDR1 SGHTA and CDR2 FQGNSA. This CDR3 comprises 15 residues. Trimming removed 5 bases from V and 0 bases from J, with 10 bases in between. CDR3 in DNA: TGTGCCAGCAGCCGGAGCTGGGCAACTAATGAAAAACTGTTTTTT. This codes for CASSRSWATNEKLFF.

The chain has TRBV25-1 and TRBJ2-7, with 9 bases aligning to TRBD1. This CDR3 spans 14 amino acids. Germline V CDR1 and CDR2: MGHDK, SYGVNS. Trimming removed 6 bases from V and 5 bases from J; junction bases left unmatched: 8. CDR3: CASRRGTGSHEQYF. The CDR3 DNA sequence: TGTGCCAGCAGACGCGGGACAGGGTCCCACGAGCAGTACTTC.

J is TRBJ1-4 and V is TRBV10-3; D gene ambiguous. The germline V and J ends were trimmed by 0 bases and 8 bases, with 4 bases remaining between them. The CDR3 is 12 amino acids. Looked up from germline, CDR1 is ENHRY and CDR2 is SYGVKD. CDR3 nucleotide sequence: TGTGCCATCAGTGAGTCGAAAGAAAAACTGTTTTTT. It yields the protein CAISESKEKLFF.

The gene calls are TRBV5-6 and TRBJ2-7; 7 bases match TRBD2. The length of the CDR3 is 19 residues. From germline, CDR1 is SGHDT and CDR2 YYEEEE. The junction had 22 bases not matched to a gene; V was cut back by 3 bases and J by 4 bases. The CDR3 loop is CASSWEGTRIPPTSYEQYF. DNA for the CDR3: TGTGCCAGCAGCTGGGAGGGGACGAGGATCCCGCCTACTTCTTACGAGCAGTACTTC.

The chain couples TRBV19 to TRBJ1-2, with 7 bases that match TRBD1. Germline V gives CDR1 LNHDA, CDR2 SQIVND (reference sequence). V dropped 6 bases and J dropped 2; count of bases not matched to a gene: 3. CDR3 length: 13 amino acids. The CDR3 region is CASSPQGNYGYTF. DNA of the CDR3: TGTGCCAGTAGCCCACAGGGGAACTATGGCTACACCTTC.

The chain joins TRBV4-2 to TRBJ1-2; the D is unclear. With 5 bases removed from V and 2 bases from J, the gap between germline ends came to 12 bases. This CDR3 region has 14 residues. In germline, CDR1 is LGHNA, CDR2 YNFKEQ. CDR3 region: CASSSDSVNYGYTF. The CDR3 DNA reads TGTGCCAGCAGCTCAGACTCCGTCAACTATGGCTACACCTTC.

Here the CDR3 reads CASSLAGAGGRSYEQYF. CDR3 DNA: TGTGCCAGCAGCTTAGCGGGAGCGGGAGGCCGTTCCTACGAGCAGTACTTC. The J gene is TRBJ2-7, the V gene TRBV7-2; TRBD2 matches 9 bases. This CDR3 region has 17 residues. The ends lost 0 bases at V and 1 base at J; junction bases unmatched: 7. Germline V lookup: CDR1 SGHTA, CDR2 FQGNSA.

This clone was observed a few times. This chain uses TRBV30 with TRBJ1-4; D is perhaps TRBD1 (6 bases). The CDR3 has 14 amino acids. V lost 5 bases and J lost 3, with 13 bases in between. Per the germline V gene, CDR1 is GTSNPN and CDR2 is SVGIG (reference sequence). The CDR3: CAWSLGGANEKLFF. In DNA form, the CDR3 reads TGTGCCTGGTCCCTAGGGGGGGCTAATGAAAAACTGTTTTTT.